These T cell receptor beta chains were read from a single sample in a study of blood T cell repertoires in COVID-19. Profiled with immunoSEQ multiplex PCR; TCRdb holds only in-frame clones, not every one. Of roughly 150,000 clones in the sample, more than 75% are singletons; the top ten hold almost 5%. Specimen: peripheral blood. These receptors were taken from a man aged 18 to 29 with COVID-19, enrolled during active disease. Each CDR3 is given with its conserved first and last residue. D genes are given only for firm matches. For some rows the clone size is stated as once, few or many, or as a class when expanded; others skip it.

size,V,J,D,CDR3,DNA
NA,TRBV27,TRBJ2-3,TRBD2,CASSYRREGTDTQYF,TGTGCCAGCAGTTACAGGCGGGAGGGGACAGATACGCAGTATTTT
NA,TRBV7-2,TRBJ2-3,TRBD2,CASSQISGRRADTQYF,TGTGCCAGCAGCCAAATTAGCGGGAGGAGGGCAGATACGCAGTATTTT
NA,TRBV14,TRBJ1-2,NA,CASSQVELDKFYGYTF,TGTGCCAGCAGCCAAGTAGAGTTAGACAAGTTCTATGGCTACACCTTC
NA,TRBV27,TRBJ2-7,NA,CASIGFNEQYF,TGTGCCAGCATCGGGTTCAACGAGCAGTACTTC
NA,TRBV6-5,TRBJ1-4,NA,CASSFEGGSNEKLFF,TGTGCCAGCAGTTTCGAAGGGGGTTCTAATGAAAAACTGTTTTTT
once,TRBV7-2,TRBJ2-7,NA,CASSSGQREGDEQYF,TGTGCCAGCAGCTCCGGACAGCGAGAAGGGGACGAGCAGTACTTC
NA,TRBV5-6,TRBJ1-1,NA,CASSLYRVTEAFF,TGTGCCAGCAGCTTGTACAGGGTGACTGAAGCTTTCTTT
few,TRBV7-2,TRBJ1-6,NA,CASSLVNSPLHF,TGTGCCAGCAGCTTAGTAAATTCACCCCTCCACTTT
NA,TRBV15,TRBJ2-7,TRBD1,CATSPHPPGQGYEQYF,TGTGCCACCAGCCCCCACCCCCCGGGACAGGGGTACGAGCAGTACTTC
NA,TRBV3-1/TRBV3-2,TRBJ1-4,NA,CASSQGWPALEGEKLFF,TGTGCCAGCAGCCAAGGCTGGCCAGCCCTTGAGGGTGAAAAACTGTTTTTT
NA,TRBV9,TRBJ1-1,TRBD1,CASSTGTGGPEAFF,TGTGCCAGCAGCACAGGGACAGGGGGCCCTGAAGCTTTCTTT
NA,TRBV5-6,TRBJ2-7,TRBD1,CASSHWFSGTVYEQYF,TGTGCCAGCAGCCACTGGTTCTCCGGGACAGTCTACGAGCAGTACTTC
NA,TRBV6-5,TRBJ1-2,NA,CASRPTTGSYGYTF,TGTGCCAGCAGACCTACGACAGGAAGCTATGGCTACACCTTC
few,TRBV28,TRBJ2-5,NA,CASSFSAGMGETQYF,TGTGCCAGCAGTTTCTCGGCGGGAATGGGAGAGACCCAGTACTTC
NA,TRBV10-3,TRBJ2-1,TRBD1,CAISEFRQGAYNEQFF,TGTGCCATCAGTGAATTTCGACAGGGGGCCTACAATGAGCAGTTCTTC
NA,TRBV3-1/TRBV3-2,TRBJ2-7,NA,CASSQPGTPREQYF,TGTGCCAGCAGCCAGCCCGGGACTCCGAGGGAGCAGTACTTC
NA,TRBV7-9,TRBJ1-3,TRBD1,CASSLRDRGNTIYF,TGTGCCAGCAGCTTAAGGGACAGGGGGAACACCATATATTTT
NA,TRBV18,TRBJ2-2,TRBD1,CASSPRQGNTGELFF,TGTGCCAGCTCACCGAGACAGGGGAACACCGGGGAGCTGTTTTTT
NA,TRBV15,TRBJ2-3,NA,CATSRLDFLKGTDTQYF,TGTGCCACCAGCAGGCTCGACTTCCTCAAGGGCACAGATACGCAGTATTTT
NA,TRBV27,TRBJ2-7,TRBD1,CATKQGGEQYF,TGTGCCACCAAACAGGGGGGCGAGCAGTACTTC
NA,TRBV3-1/TRBV3-2,TRBJ1-1,NA,CASSQVRGGTEAFF,TGTGCCAGCAGCCAAGTCCGGGGAGGCACTGAAGCTTTCTTT
NA,TRBV10-1,TRBJ1-2,NA,CASSEGSGSGYTF,TGCGCCAGCAGTGAAGGTAGCGGGTCTGGCTACACCTTC
NA,TRBV7-9,TRBJ2-1,NA,CASRTAIREQFF,TGTGCCAGCAGGACGGCGATCAGGGAGCAGTTCTTC
NA,TRBV5-1,TRBJ2-3,NA,CASSLVTSTDTQYF,TGCGCCAGCAGCTTGGTGACTAGCACAGATACGCAGTATTTT
NA,TRBV20-1,TRBJ1-5,NA,CSASDEYSNQPQHF,TGCAGTGCTAGTGACGAGTATAGCAATCAGCCCCAGCATTTT
NA,TRBV6-6,TRBJ2-7,TRBD1,CASSRGHSYEQYF,TGTGCCAGCTCCAGGGGGCATTCCTACGAGCAGTACTTC
NA,TRBV19,TRBJ2-1,TRBD2,CASSPLSSGRMNEQFF,TGTGCCAGTAGTCCCCTTTCTAGCGGGAGGATGAATGAGCAGTTCTTC
NA,TRBV11-2,TRBJ1-1,NA,CASSFSGRLATEAFF,TGTGCCAGCAGCTTCTCAGGGAGGTTGGCCACTGAAGCTTTCTTT
NA,TRBV19,TRBJ2-5,TRBD2,CASSIRLAGGPGETQYF,TGTGCCAGTAGTATTCGACTAGCGGGAGGGCCTGGAGAGACCCAGTACTTC
once,TRBV5-4,TRBJ1-6,NA,CASSLAQGRPNSPLHF,TGTGCCAGCAGCTTGGCACAGGGACGCCCCAATTCACCCCTCCACTTT
NA,TRBV20-1,TRBJ2-3,NA,CSASFAGTDTQYF,TGCAGTGCTAGTTTCGCGGGGACAGATACGCAGTATTTT
NA,TRBV11-1,TRBJ2-1,TRBD2,CASSLGTSGHNEQFF,TGTGCCAGCAGCTTGGGGACTAGCGGTCACAATGAGCAGTTCTTC
NA,TRBV29-1,TRBJ2-2,NA,CSVEDGQGPGELFF,TGCAGCGTTGAAGACGGGCAGGGTCCCGGGGAGCTGTTTTTT
NA,TRBV9,TRBJ2-7,TRBD1,CASSVGDRGNEQYF,TGTGCCAGCAGCGTAGGTGACAGGGGGAACGAGCAGTACTTC
NA,TRBV28,TRBJ2-5,TRBD2,CASRTGTSWFETQYF,TGTGCCAGCAGGACCGGGACTAGCTGGTTCGAGACCCAGTACTTC
NA,TRBV4-1,TRBJ1-2,TRBD1,CASSQAGGRNYGYTF,TGCGCCAGCAGCCAAGCAGGGGGGAGAAACTATGGCTACACCTTC
NA,TRBV27,TRBJ2-7,NA,CASSSDSYEQYF,TGTGCCAGCAGTTCCGACAGCTACGAGCAGTACTTC
NA,TRBV9,TRBJ2-2,NA,CASSTDSTGELFF,TGTGCCAGCAGCACTGACTCGACCGGGGAGCTGTTTTTT
once,TRBV5-1,TRBJ2-7,NA,CASSWGPTGEGGYEQYF,TGCGCCAGCAGCTGGGGACCTACGGGGGAAGGTGGCTACGAGCAGTACTTC
NA,TRBV28,TRBJ2-7,TRBD1,CASSRFPGQGHSQQYF,TGTGCCAGCAGTCGATTCCCGGGACAGGGTCATTCGCAGCAGTACTTC
NA,TRBV19,TRBJ1-5,TRBD1,CASSIGGQGLGQPQHF,TGTGCCAGTAGTATCGGGGGACAGGGGCTGGGCCAGCCCCAGCATTTT
NA,TRBV14,TRBJ2-7,NA,CASSQVGYEQYF,TGTGCCAGCAGCCAAGTCGGCTACGAGCAGTACTTC
NA,TRBV4-3,TRBJ1-1,NA,CASSQEGEENTEAFF,TGCGCCAGCAGCCAAGAGGGGGAGGAGAACACTGAAGCTTTCTTT
NA,TRBV28,TRBJ2-1,NA,CASSIVAEVYNEQFF,TGTGCCAGCAGTATTGTAGCGGAGGTCTACAATGAGCAGTTCTTC
few,TRBV11-2,TRBJ1-2,NA,CASSLEAVYGYTF,TGTGCCAGCAGCTTAGAGGCAGTATATGGCTACACCTTC
NA,TRBV19,TRBJ1-1,TRBD1,CASSPRQGAFTEAFF,TGTGCCAGTAGTCCCCGACAGGGGGCCTTCACTGAAGCTTTCTTT
few,TRBV28,TRBJ1-1,TRBD1,CASSLPATGVITEAFF,TGTGCCAGCAGTTTACCCGCCACAGGGGTGATCACTGAAGCTTTCTTT
NA,TRBV7-4,TRBJ2-7,TRBD2,CASSPGCVRRESLHEQYF,TGTGCCAGCAGCCCCGGTTGCGTGCGGCGGGAGAGCCTCCACGAGCAGTACTTC
once,TRBV24-1,TRBJ2-1,TRBD1,CATSDPARTGGYNEQFF,TGTGCCACCAGTGATCCGGCCCGGACAGGGGGCTACAATGAGCAGTTCTTC
NA,TRBV4-3,TRBJ1-1,NA,CASNEAPGITEAFF,TGCGCCAGCAACGAAGCCCCGGGAATCACTGAAGCTTTCTTT
NA,TRBV7-2,TRBJ1-6,NA,CASSPPPPGRSPLHF,TGTGCCAGCAGCCCCCCGCCCCCCGGGAGATCACCCCTCCACTTT
NA,TRBV6-6,TRBJ1-4,NA,CASSYRGQEKLFF,TGTGCCAGCAGTTACCGGGGTCAGGAAAAACTGTTTTTT
NA,TRBV5-6,TRBJ2-1,NA,CASSPMRGISYNEQFF,TGTGCCAGCAGCCCCATGAGGGGGATCTCCTACAATGAGCAGTTCTTC
NA,TRBV7-8,TRBJ1-5,NA,CASSHAGGRQPQHF,TGTGCCAGCAGCCACGCAGGAGGTCGGCAGCCCCAGCATTTT